These 13 T cell receptor beta chains were all obtained from the same sample, sequenced in a study of blood T cell repertoires in COVID-19. Here immunoSEQ multiplex PCR was the method, and the copy in TCRdb shows in-frame clones only, minus some. The sample lists about 200,000 clones, about four fifths occurring once. The specimen sequenced was PBMCs or T cells enriched from blood (not recorded which). The receptors stem from a man in his forties who had recovered from COVID-19.

The rearrangement uses TRBV5-1 and TRBJ1-2; no clear D. The CDR3 consists of 12 residues. In germline, CDR1 is SGHRS, CDR2 YFSETQ. The ends were cut back, 2 bases at V and 5 bases at J, with 7 bases in the middle. DNA for the CDR3: TGCGCCAGCAGCTTAGACACGTATGGCTACACCTTC. Its protein is CASSLDTYGYTF. Variable domain in full (rest from reference TRBV5-1 and TRBJ1-2): KAGVTQTPRYLIKTRGQQVTLSCSPISGHRSVSWYQQTPGQGLQFLFEYFSETQRNKGNFPGRFSGRQFSNSRSEMNVSTLELGDSALYLCASSLDTYGYTFGSGTRLTVV.

The J gene is TRBJ1-6, the V gene TRBV18, with a tentative D call TRBD1 (5 bases). The CDR3 covers 19 residues. Trimming removed 1 base at V and 2 bases at J, with 18 bases between. CDR1 and CDR2 (germline): KGHSH, LQKENI. CDR3 sequence reads: CASSPRALTGDTYNSPLHF. DNA of the CDR3: TGTGCCAGCTCACCACGAGCCCTCACGGGGGATACCTATAATTCACCCCTCCACTTT.

This clone appeared a few times. This chain links TRBV7-9 with TRBJ2-1, with 13 positions matching TRBD2. The CDR3 extends over 17 amino acids. Germline CDR1 SEHNR, CDR2 FQNEAQ (reference sequence). Germline trimming cut 5 bases from V and 7 bases from J; bases unmatched to any gene: 11. For the CDR3, the DNA is TGTGCCAGCAGCCCAACTAGCGGGAGGGCCTCTGAAAATGAGCAGTTCTTC. It is translated as CASSPTSGRASENEQFF. The full variable domain, in which reference TRBV7-9 and TRBJ2-1 provide the parts outside the CDR3, is DTGVSQNPRHKITKRGQNVTFRCDPISEHNRLYWYRQTLGQGPEFLTYFQNEAQLEKSRLLSDRFSAERPKGSFSTLEIQRTEQGDSAMYLCASSPTSGRASENEQFFGPGTRLTVL.

J is TRBJ2-3 and V is TRBV7-2; 8 bases are shared with TRBD1. Germline V gene data show CDR1 as SGHTA and CDR2 as FQGNSA. With V trimmed by 4 bases and J by 7 bases, 4 bases remained unmatched. This CDR3 has 13 amino acids. CDR3 amino acids: CASSSDRANTQYF. CDR3 DNA: TGTGCCAGCAGCTCGGACAGGGCGAATACGCAGTATTTT.

This clone has just one count. This chain links TRBV14 with TRBJ2-1; unclear D gene. The germline V gene encodes CDR1 SGHDN and CDR2 FVKESK. CDR3 length: 15 amino acids. Trimming cost V 0 bases and J 4 bases, with 10 bases left between them. The CDR3 reads CASSQEMSRYNEQFF. In DNA form, the CDR3 reads TGTGCCAGCAGCCAAGAGATGAGCCGTTACAATGAGCAGTTCTTC.

The chain couples TRBV7-9 to TRBJ2-5, with D tentatively TRBD2 (6 bases). Germline CDR1 SEHNR, CDR2 FQNEAQ (reference sequence). This CDR3 has 14 residues. The V end was cut by 5 bases, the J end by 4 bases, with 14 bases between. The CDR3 coding sequence is TGTGCCAGCAGCCAAGGAGGGATCCTAGAGACCCAGTACTTC. It yields the protein CASSQGGILETQYF.

The chain links TRBV4-1 to TRBJ2-7; 11 positions match TRBD1. This CDR3 is built from 18 residues. CDR1 is MGHRA, CDR2 YSYEKL, per germline. J was trimmed by 2 bases and V by 4 bases; bases with no gene match: 13. Here the CDR3 reads CASSPNPGWDRGTYEQYF. For the CDR3, the DNA is TGCGCCAGCAGCCCCAACCCCGGATGGGACAGGGGGACCTACGAGCAGTACTTC.

The J gene is TRBJ1-5, the V gene TRBV6-2 or TRBV6-3; D remains unclear. V lost 5 bases and J 5 bases, leaving 7 bases between the germline ends. The germline V gene encodes CDR1 MNHEY and CDR2 SVGEGT. The CDR3 contains 12 residues. The CDR3 here is CASSLRDQPQHF. CDR3 coding DNA: TGTGCCAGCAGTCTGCGGGATCAGCCCCAGCATTTT.

The chain links TRBV28 to TRBJ1-3, with 8 bases matching TRBD1. V lost 6 bases to trimming and J lost 4 bases; unmatched junction nucleotides: 11. The V gene's germline CDR1 is MDHEN and CDR2 SYDVKM. This CDR3 contains 16 residues. Here the CDR3 reads CASRADRESPGNTIYF. In DNA, the CDR3 is TGTGCCAGCAGGGCGGACAGGGAATCTCCGGGAAACACCATATATTTT.

The chain employs TRBV27 and TRBJ2-1; TRBD2 aligns across 12 bases. The germline gives CDR1 MNHEY, CDR2 SMNVEV (reference sequence). The junction had 9 bases not matched to a gene; V was cut back by 3 bases and J by 6 bases. The CDR3 extends over 17 amino acids. CDR3: CASSFPTSGSGSNEQFF. DNA for the CDR3: TGTGCCAGCAGTTTCCCGACTAGCGGGAGTGGCTCCAATGAGCAGTTCTTC.

A word on this clone: Mismatch with germline at one junction end may stem from a read error. The gene calls are TRBV7-2 and TRBJ1-1, with a weak D call TRBD1 (5 bases). Germline loops: CDR1 SGHTA, CDR2 FQGNSA. CDR3 length equals 14 residues. CDR3 nucleotide sequence: TGTGCCAGCAGTTTAGTTTGGGGCAACACTGAAGCTTTCTTT. This sequence encodes CASSLVWGNTEAFF. Variable domain in full (rest from reference TRBV7-2 and TRBJ1-1): GAGVSQSPSNKVTEKGKDVELRCDPISGHTALYWYRQSLGQGLEFLIYFQGNSAPDKSGLPSDRFSAERTGGSVSTLTIQRTQQEDSAVYLCASSLVWGNTEAFFGQGTRLTVV.

The chain employs TRBV7-2 and TRBJ2-7, with 9 bases identical to TRBD2. There are 15 residues in the CDR3. The ends lost 5 bases at V and 2 bases at J; junction bases unmatched: 7. Germline lookup yields CDR1 SGHTA and CDR2 FQGNSA. This CDR3 is CASSRGRAKPYEQYF. The CDR3, as DNA: TGTGCCAGCAGCCGCGGGAGGGCCAAGCCCTACGAGCAGTACTTC.

The genes are TRBV7-6 and TRBJ2-5; 11 nucleotides line up with TRBD2. V shed 7 bases and J 3 bases; nucleotides not matched to a gene: 4. The CDR3 totals 14 residues. Germline assignment: CDR1 SGHVS and CDR2 FNYEAQ. The CDR3 DNA follows: TGTGCCAGCATCGAACTAGCGGGAGAAGAGACCCAGTACTTC. Amino acid sequence: CASIELAGEETQYF.